Below are 27 T cell receptor beta chains sequenced from a single sample in a study of cytomegalovirus exposure and HLA in healthy donors (dated by TCRdb to the late 2010s). Library creation used the immunoSEQ multiplex PCR assay. For the multiplex PCR, a mixture combining 60 forward primers for TCR Vbeta segments and 13 reverse primers for TCR Jbeta segments was used. As stored in TCRdb, this immuneACCESS dataset retains in-frame rearrangements with V and J assigned. A fraction of the clones does not appear; measured against another copy, unresolved V genes explain less than half of the discrepancy, and the remainder lacks a known reason. The table for this sample lists 120,000 or so clones; 80% of them were counted only once. The ten largest clones add up to 2% to 2.5% of the sample. The sequenced sample consisted of PBMCs. The receptor set was obtained from a man aged 30 to 45 in good health and CMV-seronegative.

This chain links TRBV9 with TRBJ2-2; 10 nucleotides line up with TRBD2. The V and J ends lost 0 bases and 5 bases, in that order; junction bases with no gene match: 1. The CDR3 totals 15 residues. CDR1 is SGDLS, CDR2 YYNGEE, per germline. The CDR3 nucleotides are TGTGCCAGCAGCGTAGAAGCGGGGGGGACCGGGGAGCTGTTTTTT. This codes for CASSVEAGGTGELFF.

V is TRBV19 and J is TRBJ2-2; TRBD1 aligns across 7 bases. This CDR3 is built from 14 residues. Per germline, CDR1 LNHDA and CDR2 SQIVND (reference sequence). V dropped 6 bases and J dropped 1; count of bases not matched to a gene: 2. The CDR3 region has the DNA TGTGCCAGTAGACGACAGGGGAACACCGGGGAGCTGTTTTTT. Translated, it gives CASRRQGNTGELFF.

In its sample, this clone was seen a few times. The gene calls are TRBV7-2 and TRBJ2-7, with D maybe TRBD1 (6 bases). The CDR3 runs 15 residues. CDR1 and CDR2 from the germline V gene are SGHTA and FQGNSA. Trimming took 0 bases from V and 0 from J, leaving 9 bases between them. The DNA for the CDR3 is TGTGCCAGCAGCTTAGCAGGGGGTTACTCCTACGAGCAGTACTTC. It specifies CASSLAGGYSYEQYF.

As DNA, the CDR3 is TGTGCCAGCAGCCCCGGGACTGATACCGGGGAGCTGTTTTTT. As protein: CASSPGTDTGELFF. The gene calls are TRBV6-4 and TRBJ2-2; perhaps TRBD2 as D (6 bases). The germline CDR1 and CDR2 sequences are MRHNA and SNTAGT. V gave up 6 bases and J gave up 5 bases, with 13 bases separating them. This CDR3 spans 14 amino acids.

The rearrangement joins TRBV7-8 to TRBJ2-7, with D perhaps matching TRBD1 (6 bases). CDR3 length equals 13 residues. CDR1 SGHVS and CDR2 FQNEAQ come from the germline V gene. V shed 8 bases and J shed 0 bases, with 11 bases lying between them. The CDR3, as DNA: TGTGCCAGCGGGGGCGTTAGCTCCTACGAGCAGTACTTC. Encoded protein: CASGGVSSYEQYF.

This sequence joins TRBV10-2 and TRBJ2-1; 12 bases are a match to TRBD1. This CDR3 comprises 16 residues. The V gene end was trimmed by 6 bases and the J gene end by 9 bases; junction bases not matched to a gene: 12. The germline gives CDR1 WSHSY, CDR2 SAAADI. The CDR3 nucleotides are TGCGCCAGCAGGGCAGGGACAGGGGGCTTGGGGGGTGAGCAGTTCTTC. It is translated as CASRAGTGGLGGEQFF.

The chain links TRBV18 to TRBJ1-1; D possibly corresponds to TRBD1 (6 bases). V was clipped by 3 bases and J by 5 bases, with 16 bases between them. Germline CDR1 KGHSH, CDR2 LQKENI. The CDR3 loop spans 15 amino acids. CDR3 amino acids: CASSPTSAGETEAFF. The DNA for the CDR3 is TGTGCCAGCTCACCTACCTCCGCAGGGGAAACTGAAGCTTTCTTT.

The J gene is TRBJ2-7, the V gene TRBV7-9; D not certain. This CDR3 is built from 12 residues. Germline V gives CDR1 SEHNR, CDR2 FQNEAQ (reference sequence). V shed 4 bases and J shed 3 bases, with 7 bases lying between them. The CDR3, as DNA: TGTGCCAGCAGCTCCCCCGGCTACGAGCAGTACTTC. It yields the protein CASSSPGYEQYF.

The chain links TRBV29-1 to TRBJ2-7; TRBD2 matches at 7 bases. Unmatched junction bases numbered 10, after V lost 4 bases and J lost 7 bases. The CDR3 loop spans 13 amino acids. Germline CDR1 is SQVTM and CDR2 is ANQGSEA. Written as DNA, the CDR3 is TGCAGCGTTGCAGGGCAAAGCGGGAAGGAGCAGTACTTC. Encoded protein: CSVAGQSGKEQYF.

The V gene is TRBV4-1, the J gene TRBJ1-5, with D unresolved. Trimming stripped 0 bases from V and 0 bases from J, with 12 bases between. The CDR3 runs 17 residues. Germline V gene sequence: CDR1 MGHRA, CDR2 YSYEKL. The DNA of the CDR3 is TGCGCCAGCAGCCAAGAAGGAGGCAGCTATAGCAATCAGCCCCAGCATTTT. Protein: CASSQEGGSYSNQPQHF.

The chain employs TRBV6-5 and TRBJ2-7; possible D gene TRBD1, 5 bases. The V and J ends lost 0 bases and 3 bases respectively, with 12 bases between them. Germline-derived CDR1 and CDR2 are MNHEY and SVGAGI. The CDR3 extends over 15 amino acids. The CDR3, as DNA: TGTGCCAGCAGTTACTCATGGGGCCGGATCTACGAGCAGTACTTC. Translation gives CASSYSWGRIYEQYF.

This sequence joins TRBV6-1 and TRBJ1-1; possibly TRBD1 for D (5 bases). The CDR3 spans 13 residues. Trimming left V 0 bases short and J 14 bases short, with 16 bases between. Germline lookup yields CDR1 MNHNS and CDR2 SASEGT. The chain's CDR3 is CASSEAGARAGFF. The DNA of the CDR3 is TGTGCCAGCAGTGAAGCAGGGGCAAGGGCAGGCTTCTTT.

The chain is built from TRBV4-3 and TRBJ2-5; the match to TRBD2 covers 8 bases. Trimming took 4 bases from V and 2 from J; bases not matched to a gene: 15. Germline V gene data show CDR1 as LGHNA and CDR2 as YSLEER. This CDR3 is built from 18 residues. The CDR3 DNA is TGCGCCAGCAGCCCTGTCGGGAATTCGGGCGGGGGGCAAGAGACCCAGTACTTC. Its translation is CASSPVGNSGGGQETQYF.

The chain is built from TRBV11-2 and TRBJ2-2; TRBD1 matches at 7 bases. V lost 4 bases and J lost 6; bases outside the gene matches: 5. Germline V lookup: CDR1 SGHAT, CDR2 FQNNGV. This CDR3 spans 14 amino acids. The CDR3 spells CASSYTGAPGELFF. DNA of the CDR3: TGTGCCAGCAGCTACACAGGGGCCCCCGGGGAGCTGTTTTTT.

In the case of this clone: At one of its ends the junction is not consistent with the germline gene, which may arise from a read error. V and J are TRBV2 and TRBJ2-4; TRBD2 aligns across 7 bases. Germline V lookup: CDR1 SNHLY, CDR2 FYNNEI. This CDR3 is built from 16 residues. CDR3 DNA sequence: TGTGCCAGCCTCGGCGACGCGGGGGTAGCCAAAAACAGTCAGTACTTC. This codes for CASLGDAGVAKNSQYF.

CDR3 amino acids: CASSDGGSLYEQYF. The DNA for the CDR3 is TGTGCCAGCAGTGATGGGGGGAGCCTCTACGAGCAGTACTTC. V gene TRBV6-1 combines with J gene TRBJ2-7; D is possibly TRBD2 (6 bases). Trimming took 3 bases from V and 3 from J, leaving 12 bases between them. This CDR3 is built from 14 residues. Germline V gene data show CDR1 as MNHNS and CDR2 as SASEGT.

This chain links TRBV6-6 with TRBJ1-5; a weak D match, TRBD1 (6 bases). V shed 5 bases and J shed 6 bases, with 11 bases lying between them. The CDR3 sequence is 13 residues long. Germline CDR1 is MNHNY and CDR2 is SVGAGI (reference sequence). This CDR3 reads CASSPNRAQPQHF. CDR3 bases: TGTGCCAGCAGTCCTAACAGGGCTCAGCCCCAGCATTTT.

This chain links TRBV25-1 with TRBJ2-1, with TRBD2 as a possible D gene (7 bases). The germline V gene encodes CDR1 MGHDK and CDR2 SYGVNS. The CDR3 loop spans 15 amino acids. V dropped 4 bases and J dropped 8 bases, with 18 bases sitting between them. CDR3 residues: CASSAGGAGSDEQFF. CDR3 coding DNA: TGTGCCAGCAGTGCGGGGGGCGCTGGTTCCGATGAGCAGTTCTTC.

With regard to this clone: This specimen includes other DNA sequences encoding the same CDR3. V gene TRBV9 combines with J gene TRBJ2-7, with TRBD2 as a possible D gene (5 bases). V lost 0 bases, J lost 2 bases, and 9 bases lay in between. This CDR3 has 14 residues. Germline CDR1 is SGDLS and CDR2 is YYNGEE. CDR3: CASSVGTGTYEQYF. CDR3 nucleotides: TGTGCCAGCAGCGTAGGAACGGGGACCTACGAGCAGTACTTC. Variable domain in full (rest from reference TRBV9 and TRBJ2-7): DSGVTQTPKHLITATGQRVTLRCSPRSGDLSVYWYQQSLDQGLQFLIQYYNGEERAKGNILERFSAQQFPDLHSELNLSSLELGDSALYFCASSVGTGTYEQYFGPGTRLTVT.

The rearrangement links TRBV4-3 to TRBJ1-2; 7 bases are shared with TRBD1. J was trimmed by 3 bases and V by 2 bases; bases with no gene match: 0. The CDR3 is made up of 13 amino acids. Germline assignment: CDR1 LGHNA and CDR2 YSLEER. The CDR3: CASSQTGDYGYTF. The CDR3 region has the DNA TGCGCCAGCAGCCAAACAGGGGACTATGGCTACACCTTC.

The chain has TRBV7-8 and TRBJ2-7; TRBD2 might be the D (5 bases). Looked up from germline, CDR1 is SGHVS and CDR2 is FQNEAQ. The CDR3 length is 14 residues. V was clipped by 5 bases and J by 2 bases, with 13 bases between them. The DNA for the CDR3 is TGTGCCAGCAGCCAGCCTGAGGGTACCTACGAGCAGTACTTC. Translating gives CASSQPEGTYEQYF.

CDR3 coding DNA: TGTGCCATCAGTGAGGGGTGGGCATACTATGGCTACACCTTC. The encoded protein is CAISEGWAYYGYTF. The chain recombines TRBV10-3 with TRBJ1-2, with D unresolved. The germline V and J ends were trimmed by 2 bases and 3 bases, with 10 bases remaining between them. The germline V gene has CDR1 ENHRY and CDR2 SYGVKD. This CDR3 has 14 residues.

This chain links TRBV6-5 with TRBJ2-3; 10 bases line up with TRBD1. Germline V lookup: CDR1 MNHEY, CDR2 SVGAGI. V was pared by 6 bases and J by 6 bases, with 6 bases of the junction left unmatched. CDR3 length: 14 residues. The CDR3 protein is CASSGQGVADTQYF. In nucleotides, the CDR3 is TGTGCCAGCAGCGGACAGGGGGTAGCGGATACGCAGTATTTT.

The gene calls are TRBV7-2 and TRBJ1-2; D may be TRBD1 (5 bases). Germline values: CDR1 SGHTA, CDR2 FQGNSA. The CDR3 has 14 amino acids. V gave up 1 base and J gave up 6 bases, with 12 bases separating them. The chain's CDR3 is CASSLVRPGNGYTF. The CDR3 DNA is TGTGCCAGCAGCTTAGTCCGGCCAGGGAATGGCTACACCTTC.

This chain joins TRBV7-2 and TRBJ2-4; possible D gene TRBD1, 6 bases. CDR3 length: 16 amino acids. V dropped 0 bases and J dropped 0 bases, with 9 bases sitting between them. Germline values: CDR1 SGHTA, CDR2 FQGNSA. The CDR3 loop is CASSLAGTIAKNIQYF. DNA for the CDR3: TGTGCCAGCAGCTTAGCGGGGACAATAGCCAAAAACATTCAGTACTTC.

The J gene is TRBJ2-3, the V gene TRBV5-1; 8 bases are a match to TRBD1. Trimming at V came to 4 bases and at J to 3 bases, leaving 13 bases not matched to a gene. CDR3 length: 17 residues. The germline V gene encodes CDR1 SGHRS and CDR2 YFSETQ. For the CDR3, the DNA is TGCGCCAGCAGCCTGCACGGCAGGGGGCTGACGACAGATACGCAGTATTTT. Amino acid sequence: CASSLHGRGLTTDTQYF.

This clone came up a few times. The rearrangement links TRBV11-2 to TRBJ2-3, with 7 bases matching TRBD1. CDR3 length: 16 amino acids. Looked up from germline, CDR1 is SGHAT and CDR2 is FQNNGV. The V gene end was trimmed by 5 bases and the J gene end by 6 bases; junction bases not matched to a gene: 14. CDR3 DNA sequence: TGTGCCAGCAGCCGTATACAGGGGACCTTGGGGGATACGCAGTATTTT. Amino acid sequence: CASSRIQGTLGDTQYF.